Listed here are 22 T cell receptor beta chains from one sample, sequenced in a study of cytomegalovirus exposure and HLA in healthy donors. This PCR relied on a set of 60 Vbeta primers and 13 Jbeta primers. Clones were sequenced by immunoSEQ multiplex PCR, and TCRdb holds only the in-frame ones, with some missing. Among roughly 170,000 clones listed, roughly 80% were seen once. Source material: PBMCs. The receptors here all came from a woman younger than 35 in good health and CMV-seronegative.

The rearrangement links TRBV5-1 to TRBJ1-2, with TRBD1 identical over 8 bases. Looked up from germline, CDR1 is SGHRS and CDR2 is YFSETQ. Trimming cost V 0 bases and J 6 bases; bases outside gene matches: 7. The CDR3 totals 15 residues. The DNA of the CDR3 is TGCGCCAGCAGCTTGGCCGGAGGACAGGGAAATGGCTACACCTTC. This gives the protein CASSLAGGQGNGYTF. Drawing the rest from reference TRBV5-1 and TRBJ1-2, the complete variable domain is KAGVTQTPRYLIKTRGQQVTLSCSPISGHRSVSWYQQTPGQGLQFLFEYFSETQRNKGNFPGRFSGRQFSNSRSEMNVSTLELGDSALYLCASSLAGGQGNGYTFGSGTRLTVV.

The V call is TRBV30, the J call TRBJ2-5, with D maybe TRBD2 (5 bases). The V gene lost 5 bases and the J gene lost 2 bases, with 18 bases spanning the gap. The CDR3 runs to 15 residues. CDR1 is GTSNPN and CDR2 is SVGIG in the germline V gene (reference sequence). CDR3 coding DNA: TGTGCCTGGGACGACGGGGATCAGCGGCAAGAGACCCAGTACTTC. Its protein product is CAWDDGDQRQETQYF.

The V call is TRBV28, the J call TRBJ1-2; D unclear. The CDR3 totals 15 residues. V was clipped by 1 base and J by 0 bases, with 9 bases between them. Germline V lookup: CDR1 MDHEN, CDR2 SYDVKM. This CDR3 is CASSLSAGANYGYTF. Written as DNA, the CDR3 is TGTGCCAGCAGTTTATCAGCCGGAGCTAACTATGGCTACACCTTC.

The chain combines TRBV29-1 with TRBJ2-7; TRBD1 matches at 12 bases. The CDR3 totals 13 residues. The germline V gene encodes CDR1 SQVTM and CDR2 ANQGSEA. The V and J ends lost 6 bases and 7 bases, in that order; junction bases with no gene match: 7. The CDR3 reads CSVPGTGGSEQYF. The CDR3 bases are TGCAGCGTCCCCGGGACAGGGGGCTCAGAGCAGTACTTC.

The chain carries TRBV7-8 and TRBJ2-2; D may be TRBD2 (5 bases). The V end lost 2 bases, the J end lost 0 bases, and 13 bases lay between the germline ends. The V gene's germline CDR1 is SGHVS and CDR2 FQNEAQ. The CDR3 is 17 residues long. The CDR3 loop reads CASSLFVLAPNTGELFF. The CDR3 DNA is TGTGCCAGCAGCTTATTCGTCCTAGCCCCGAACACCGGGGAGCTGTTTTTT.

The J gene is TRBJ1-2, the V gene TRBV28, with D possibly matching TRBD1 (5 bases). Germline values: CDR1 MDHEN, CDR2 SYDVKM. The V end lost 4 bases, the J end lost 8 bases, and 20 bases lay between the germline ends. The CDR3 totals 15 residues. CDR3 sequence (DNA): TGTGCCAGCAGTTCTCGCTTTTATGGGGCGGGGGGCTACACCTTC. It translates to CASSSRFYGAGGYTF.

V gene TRBV27 combines with J gene TRBJ1-2; 7 nucleotides match TRBD1. Germline V CDR1 and CDR2: MNHEY, SMNVEV (reference sequence). The CDR3 has 13 amino acids. The trim removed 2 bases at V and 4 bases at J, leaving 1 base unmatched. The chain's CDR3 is CASSLQGGYGYTF. CDR3 in DNA: TGTGCCAGCAGTTTACAGGGGGGCTATGGCTACACCTTC.

This chain joins TRBV5-6 and TRBJ2-1; a possible D gene is TRBD2 (5 bases). CDR1 and CDR2 from the germline V gene are SGHDT and YYEEEE. This CDR3 spans 11 amino acids. The V end was cut by 4 bases, the J end by 9 bases, with 8 bases between. Here the CDR3 DNA reads TGTGCCAGCAGCAGCGGACTTGAGCAGTTCTTC. Its translation is CASSSGLEQFF.

The chain is built from TRBV5-4 and TRBJ1-1, with D perhaps TRBD1 (5 bases). This CDR3 comprises 13 residues. The ends were cut back, 4 bases at V and 3 bases at J, with 10 bases in the middle. CDR1 is SGHNT and CDR2 is YYREEE in the germline V gene (reference sequence). CDR3 coding DNA: TGTGCCAGCAGCCCCGACAGCTACACTGAAGCTTTCTTT. Its protein product is CASSPDSYTEAFF.

This clone was found a few times. V is TRBV29-1 and J is TRBJ1-4; a possible D gene is TRBD1 (5 bases). CDR1 is SQVTM and CDR2 is ANQGSEA in the germline V gene. The CDR3 is 14 residues long. Trimming removed 7 bases from V and 5 bases from J, with 17 bases in between. Here the CDR3 reads CSANQGAENEKLFF. Written as DNA, the CDR3 is TGCAGCGCCAACCAAGGGGCTGAGAATGAAAAACTGTTTTTT.

Here the CDR3 reads CASSLAGTGYGNTIYF. In nucleotides, the CDR3 is TGTGCCAGCAGCTTAGCCGGGACAGGGTACGGAAACACCATATATTTT. This chain connects TRBV13 to TRBJ1-3; 9 nucleotides line up with TRBD1. The germline gives CDR1 PRHDT, CDR2 FYEKMQ (reference sequence). The CDR3 runs to 16 residues. J lost 4 bases, V lost 1 base, and 5 bases had no gene match.

The chain is built from TRBV5-1 and TRBJ1-3, with TRBD1 as a possible D gene (5 bases). With 4 bases removed from V and 0 bases from J, the gap between germline ends came to 11 bases. The CDR3 covers 15 residues. Germline CDR1 SGHRS, CDR2 YFSETQ. The CDR3 DNA reads TGCGCCAGCAGCCAGACAGTGAGCTCTGGAAACACCATATATTTT. It is translated as CASSQTVSSGNTIYF.

The rearrangement joins TRBV10-3 to TRBJ1-4; TRBD1 matches 8 bases. With V trimmed by 6 bases and J by 6 bases, 9 bases remained unmatched. The germline CDR1 and CDR2 sequences are ENHRY and SYGVKD. This CDR3 is 15 amino acids long. CDR3 nucleotides: TGTGCCATCAGCGAAGGGGGACAGGTGGATGAAAAACTGTTTTTT. As protein: CAISEGGQVDEKLFF.

The gene calls are TRBV7-2 and TRBJ1-5; D is perhaps TRBD1 (5 bases). This CDR3 has 14 amino acids. From germline, CDR1 is SGHTA and CDR2 FQGNSA. V lost 8 bases and J lost 0, with 11 bases in between. The chain's CDR3 is CASRGGSSNQPQHF. The CDR3 bases are TGTGCCAGCCGCGGGGGTAGTAGCAATCAGCCCCAGCATTTT.

The J gene is TRBJ2-7, the V gene TRBV7-6, with TRBD2 matching 7 bases. V lost 1 base, J lost 3 bases, and 9 bases stayed unmatched. Germline CDR1 reads SGHVS; CDR2 reads FNYEAQ. The CDR3 is made up of 16 amino acids. CDR3 coding DNA: TGTGCCAGCAGCTTAGGGTGGGCGGGAGCGGGCTACGAGCAGTACTTC. Its protein is CASSLGWAGAGYEQYF.

This chain connects TRBV5-4 to TRBJ1-1, with 10 nucleotides matching TRBD1. The CDR3 spans 16 residues. Germline V gene sequence: CDR1 SGHNT, CDR2 YYREEE (reference sequence). Trimming cost V 2 bases and J 3 bases; bases outside gene matches: 7. The CDR3 region is CASSFQTGTGDTEAFF. CDR3 nucleotide sequence: TGTGCCAGCAGCTTCCAAACCGGGACAGGGGACACTGAAGCTTTCTTT.

The chain links TRBV28 to TRBJ2-7; tentatively, D is TRBD2 (5 bases). V lost 6 bases and J 0 bases, leaving 15 bases between the germline ends. Germline loops: CDR1 MDHEN, CDR2 SYDVKM. This CDR3 contains 15 residues. CDR3 sequence reads: CASSSGVGSSYEQYF. The CDR3 DNA is TGTGCCAGCAGCTCCGGAGTGGGGAGCTCCTACGAGCAGTACTTC.

This chain joins TRBV18 and TRBJ2-7; TRBD1 aligns across 7 bases. The J segment lost 6 bases and the V segment lost 5 bases, leaving 16 bases of the junction unmatched. Looked up from germline, CDR1 is KGHSH and CDR2 is LQKENI. CDR3 length equals 16 residues. For the CDR3, the DNA is TGTGCCAGCTCATCACTGACGACAGGGAGACCCCTCGAGCAGTACTTC. Amino acids: CASSSLTTGRPLEQYF.

V is TRBV7-3 and J is TRBJ2-3, with 12 positions matching TRBD1. The germline V gene encodes CDR1 SGHTA and CDR2 FQGTGA. The junction had 13 bases not matched to a gene; V was cut back by 5 bases and J by 7 bases. The CDR3 loop spans 17 amino acids. Here the CDR3 reads CASSPSSGTGGPNTQYF. The CDR3 coding sequence is TGTGCCAGCAGCCCTAGTTCCGGGACAGGGGGCCCGAATACGCAGTATTTT.

This chain connects TRBV27 to TRBJ1-1; D gene ambiguous. V was shortened by 6 bases and J by 4 bases, with 12 bases between the two germline ends. This CDR3 spans 13 amino acids. CDR1 and CDR2 (germline): MNHEY, SMNVEV (reference sequence). This CDR3 reads CASSIGSGTEAFF. In nucleotides, the CDR3 is TGTGCCAGCAGCATAGGGAGTGGCACTGAAGCTTTCTTT.

This clone was detected a few times. V usage is TRBV27 and J usage is TRBJ2-5; maybe TRBD1 (5 bases). The germline V and J ends were trimmed by 6 bases and 1 base, with 12 bases remaining between them. The CDR3 runs 14 residues. Germline V gene data show CDR1 as MNHEY and CDR2 as SMNVEV (reference sequence). As DNA, the CDR3 is TGTGCCAGCAGGCGTAGGGGTGGCCAAGAGACCCAGTACTTC. This sequence encodes CASRRRGGQETQYF.

Points on this clone: The germline gene is not matched at one end of the junction; a read error may be the cause. The chain links TRBV7-9 to TRBJ2-2, with 10 bases that match TRBD2. The germline V gene has CDR1 SEHNR and CDR2 FQNEAQ (reference sequence). The CDR3 has 17 amino acids. The CDR3 loop reads CSSSLRTSGANTGELFF. In DNA form, the CDR3 reads TGTTCCAGCAGCCTCCGGACTAGCGGCGCGAACACCGGGGAGCTGTTTTTT.